These 14 T cell receptor beta chains came from one sample sequenced in a study of beta chain features in type 1 diabetes. Findings and limits, study-wide: Shortening that was moderate but significant affected the TCRB CDR3s of Type 1 diabetes patients in all four CD4+ subsets.

Their antigens are not known. Expressed TCRB transcripts were sequenced after all isolated RNA was converted to cDNA. Profiling relied on immunoSEQ multiplex PCR, and the TCRdb table lists in-frame clones only, not all of them. The sample contains 150,000 to 180,000 clones, 9% to 12% of which appear only once. Sequencing input: central memory CD4+ T cells from blood. The source of these receptors is a man aged 30 to 39 with type 1 diabetes.

The chain recombines TRBV7-2 with TRBJ2-3; possible D gene TRBD1, 7 bases. CDR1 and CDR2 (germline): SGHTA, FQGNSA. The CDR3 totals 17 residues. The germline V and J ends were trimmed by 8 bases and 1 base, with 22 bases remaining between them. The CDR3 DNA follows: TGTGCCAGCGGTCCCCATGGAGGGGGCGCTGGCACAGATACGCAGTATTTT. Translating it yields CASGPHGGGAGTDTQYF.

This clone came up a few times. The chain combines TRBV7-9 with TRBJ2-3, with 7 bases fitting TRBD2. Germline V gene sequence: CDR1 SEHNR, CDR2 FQNEAQ (reference sequence). V lost 11 bases and J lost 3; bases outside the gene matches: 5. This CDR3 comprises 12 residues. This chain's CDR3 is CAARRGTDTQYF. CDR3 in DNA: TGTGCCGCGCGGCGGGGGACAGATACGCAGTATTTT.

This clone was seen a handful of times. V and J are TRBV29-1 and TRBJ1-1; D unresolved. Germline V gene lookup returns CDR1 SQVTM and CDR2 ANQGSEA. CDR3 size: 11 residues. V was pared by 5 bases and J by 1 base, with 5 bases between. CDR3 region: CSVSRNTEAFF. The CDR3 bases are TGCAGCGTTTCCAGGAACACTGAAGCTTTCTTT.

The gene calls are TRBV5-1 and TRBJ2-1; 8 nucleotides agree with TRBD1. After removal of 3 bases from V and 4 bases from J, the junction contained 6 bases not matched to a gene. The CDR3 has 15 residues. Germline V gene data show CDR1 as SGHRS and CDR2 as YFSETQ. The CDR3 DNA is TGCGCCAGCAGCTCCCGGGACAGGATGTACAATGAGCAGTTCTTC. As protein: CASSSRDRMYNEQFF.

A few counts support this clone. This chain joins TRBV27 and TRBJ2-7; tentatively, D is TRBD1 (6 bases). The germline V gene encodes CDR1 MNHEY and CDR2 SMNVEV (reference sequence). This CDR3 region has 15 residues. V was pared by 6 bases and J by 0 bases, with 15 bases between. CDR3 residues: CASSRTASGSYEQYF. CDR3 nucleotides: TGTGCCAGCAGCCGGACAGCATCCGGCTCCTACGAGCAGTACTTC.

This clone showed up just a few times. This chain links TRBV13 with TRBJ2-2, with a possible D match to TRBD1 (5 bases). The length of the CDR3 is 13 residues. V was pared by 5 bases and J by 7 bases, with 11 bases between. Germline V CDR1 and CDR2: PRHDT, FYEKMQ (reference sequence). CDR3 protein: CASSTGQFGELFF. DNA of the CDR3: TGTGCCAGCAGCACCGGACAATTCGGGGAGCTGTTTTTT.

The chain links TRBV7-3 to TRBJ2-5; no definite D call. V was shortened by 2 bases and J by 5 bases, with 9 bases between the two germline ends. The germline CDR1 and CDR2 sequences are SGHTA and FQGTGA. The CDR3 extends over 13 amino acids. The CDR3 reads CASSLGSSETQYF. In DNA form, the CDR3 reads TGTGCCAGCAGCTTAGGTTCGAGCGAGACCCAGTACTTC.

This clone was counted a few times. The gene calls are TRBV19 and TRBJ2-6, with D perhaps matching TRBD1 (6 bases). This CDR3 contains 19 residues. V lost 4 bases, J lost 1 base, and 20 bases lay in between. Per germline, CDR1 LNHDA and CDR2 SQIVND (reference sequence). CDR3 protein: CASSTPIGQSYSGANVLTF. The CDR3 nucleotides read TGTGCCAGTAGTACCCCCATCGGACAGTCCTATTCTGGGGCCAACGTCCTGACTTTC.

The chain carries TRBV29-1 and TRBJ1-1; D gene unclear. Germline V gene sequence: CDR1 SQVTM, CDR2 ANQGSEA. Deletions cut 4 bases from V and 3 bases from J, with 15 bases between. There are 14 residues in the CDR3. The CDR3 coding sequence is TGCAGCGTTGCGGCCCCTCTGGGCGACACTGAAGCTTTCTTT. This sequence encodes CSVAAPLGDTEAFF.

This chain links TRBV5-1 with TRBJ2-1; TRBD2 might be the D (6 bases). Trimming pared 3 bases from V and 0 bases from J, leaving 13 bases between. Germline CDR1 SGHRS, CDR2 YFSETQ. The CDR3 extends over 16 amino acids. This CDR3 is CASSWEAASSYNEQFF. Here the CDR3 DNA reads TGCGCCAGCAGCTGGGAGGCGGCCAGCTCCTACAATGAGCAGTTCTTC.

The chain has TRBV10-3 and TRBJ2-5; 7 nucleotides align to TRBD2. CDR1 and CDR2 (germline): ENHRY, SYGVKD. This CDR3 has 15 residues. Germline trimming cut 6 bases from V and 5 bases from J; bases unmatched to any gene: 12. CDR3 nucleotide sequence: TGTGCCATCAGCGGGGCGGGAGATTCTCGGGAGACCCAGTACTTC. Translating gives CAISGAGDSRETQYF.

This clone has only a few counts. The rearrangement uses TRBV30 and TRBJ2-5; maybe TRBD2 (5 bases). The V and J ends lost 1 base and 5 bases respectively, with 11 bases between them. The CDR3 spans 13 residues. Germline V gene sequence: CDR1 GTSNPN, CDR2 SVGIG (reference sequence). The CDR3 sequence is CAWSAGIRETQYF. Written as DNA, the CDR3 is TGTGCCTGGAGTGCGGGGATCAGGGAGACCCAGTACTTC. Full variable domain (remainder filled in from reference TRBV30 and TRBJ2-5): SQTIHQWPATLVQPVGSPLSLECTVEGTSNPNLYWYRQAAGRGLQLLFYSVGIGQISSEVPQNLSASRPQDRQFILSSKKLLLSDSGFYLCAWSAGIRETQYFGPGTRLLVL.

V gene TRBV27 combines with J gene TRBJ2-5, with TRBD2 matching over 10 bases. This CDR3 comprises 16 residues. Germline-derived CDR1 and CDR2 are MNHEY and SMNVEV (reference sequence). V trimming: 0 bases; J trimming: 5 bases; junction bases outside the gene matches: 6. This chain's CDR3 is CASSLSKASGSETQYF. The CDR3 DNA reads TGTGCCAGCAGTTTATCGAAGGCTAGCGGGAGCGAGACCCAGTACTTC.

This clone has only a few counts. The chain has TRBV21-1 and TRBJ2-1; the table's D call, TRBD1, was not checked against the DNA. TRBV21-1 is an annotated pseudogene. The CDR3 covers 13 residues. The CDR3 sequence is CASSKMAGNEQFF. In nucleotides, the CDR3 is TGTGCCAGCAGCAAGATGGCAGGGAATGAGCAGTTCTTC.